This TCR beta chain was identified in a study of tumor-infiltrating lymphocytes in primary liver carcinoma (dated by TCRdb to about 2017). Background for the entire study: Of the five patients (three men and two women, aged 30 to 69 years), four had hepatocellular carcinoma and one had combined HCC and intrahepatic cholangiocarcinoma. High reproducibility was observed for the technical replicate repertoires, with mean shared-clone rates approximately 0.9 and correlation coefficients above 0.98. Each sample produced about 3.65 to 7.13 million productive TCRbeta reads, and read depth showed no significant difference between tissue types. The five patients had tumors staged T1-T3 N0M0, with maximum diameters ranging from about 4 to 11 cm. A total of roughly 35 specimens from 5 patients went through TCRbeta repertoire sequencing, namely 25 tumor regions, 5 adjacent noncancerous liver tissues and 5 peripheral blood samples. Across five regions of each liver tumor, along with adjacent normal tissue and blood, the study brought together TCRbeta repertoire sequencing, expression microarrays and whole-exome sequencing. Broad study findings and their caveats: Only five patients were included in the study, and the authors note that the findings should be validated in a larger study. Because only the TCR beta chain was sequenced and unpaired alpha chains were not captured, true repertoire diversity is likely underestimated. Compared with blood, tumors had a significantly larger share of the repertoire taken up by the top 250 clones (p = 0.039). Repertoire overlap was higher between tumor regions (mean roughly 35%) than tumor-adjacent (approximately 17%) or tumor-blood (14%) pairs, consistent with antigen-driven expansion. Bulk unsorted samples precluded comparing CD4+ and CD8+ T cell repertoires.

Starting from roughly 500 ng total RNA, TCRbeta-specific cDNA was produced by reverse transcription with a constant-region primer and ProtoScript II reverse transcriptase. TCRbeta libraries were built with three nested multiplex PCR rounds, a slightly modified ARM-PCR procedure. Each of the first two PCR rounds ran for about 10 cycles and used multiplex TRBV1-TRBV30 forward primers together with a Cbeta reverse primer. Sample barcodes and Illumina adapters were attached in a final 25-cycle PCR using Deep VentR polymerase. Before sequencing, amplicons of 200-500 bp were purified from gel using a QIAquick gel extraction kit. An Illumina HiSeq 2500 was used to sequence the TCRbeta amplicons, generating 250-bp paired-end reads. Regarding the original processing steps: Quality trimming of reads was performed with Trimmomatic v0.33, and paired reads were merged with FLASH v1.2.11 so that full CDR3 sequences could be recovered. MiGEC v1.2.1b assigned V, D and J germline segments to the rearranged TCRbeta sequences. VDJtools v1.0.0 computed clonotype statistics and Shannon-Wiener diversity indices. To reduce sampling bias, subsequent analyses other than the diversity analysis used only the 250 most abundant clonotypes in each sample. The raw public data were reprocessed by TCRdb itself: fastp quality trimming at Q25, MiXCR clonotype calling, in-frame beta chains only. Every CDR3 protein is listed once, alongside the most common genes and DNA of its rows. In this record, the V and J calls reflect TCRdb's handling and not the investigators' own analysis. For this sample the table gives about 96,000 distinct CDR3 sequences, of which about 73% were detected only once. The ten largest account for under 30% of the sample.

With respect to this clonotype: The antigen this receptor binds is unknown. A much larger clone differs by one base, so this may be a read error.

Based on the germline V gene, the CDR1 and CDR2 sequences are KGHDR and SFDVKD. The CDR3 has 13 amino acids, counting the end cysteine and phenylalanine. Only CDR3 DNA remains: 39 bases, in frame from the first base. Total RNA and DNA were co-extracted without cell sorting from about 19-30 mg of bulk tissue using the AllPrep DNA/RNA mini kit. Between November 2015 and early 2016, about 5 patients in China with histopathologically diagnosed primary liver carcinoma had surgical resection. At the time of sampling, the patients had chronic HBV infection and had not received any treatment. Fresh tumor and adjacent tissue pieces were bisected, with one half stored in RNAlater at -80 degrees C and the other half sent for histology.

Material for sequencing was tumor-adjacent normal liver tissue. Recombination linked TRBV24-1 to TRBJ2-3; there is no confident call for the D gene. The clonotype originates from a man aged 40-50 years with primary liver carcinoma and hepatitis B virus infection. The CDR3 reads CATSDFLADTHYF. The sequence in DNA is TGTGCCACCAGTGATTTCCTTGCAGATACGCACTATTTT.